The clone carrying this T cell receptor beta chain came up a few times. This specimen belongs to a study of neurological immune-mediated disorders. Germline CDR1 PRHDT, CDR2 FYEKMQ (reference sequence). The CDR3 has 14 residues. Trimming cost V 5 bases and J 7 bases; bases outside gene matches: 10. Via MiXCR, TCRdb re-called the 5' RACE reads, giving one row per CDR3 protein. The data contain tens of thousands of distinct CDR3 sequences, 4% to 6% of them singletons. The chain carries TRBV13 and TRBJ2-5; TRBD1 matches 7 bases. The receptor comes from a woman aged 45-59 years with multiple sclerosis. Sequencing was done on a sample of PBMCs. CDR3 sequence: CASSPRDRLGTQYF. Here the CDR3 DNA reads TGTGCCAGCAGCCCCCGGGACAGACTCGGGACCCAGTACTTC.